The entry below describes one T cell receptor (beta chain). Original handling: Reference gene primer amplification gave estimated nucleated cell counts. Method: immunoSEQ multiplex PCR; TCRdb's copy keeps in-frame clones and lacks some. The DNA gave D and trimming, while V, J and clone size come from that table. The sample comprises 89,000 or so clones, about 84% of which are singletons, and roughly 8% rests with the top ten. The data stem from a study of blood T cell repertoires in COVID-19. Study-wide context: There were acute and convalescent COVID-19 samples, and they came from the United States, Italy and Spain. The cDNA or gDNA used as material had been derived from T cells, B-cell-depleted T cells, or PBMCs.

This CDR3 is built from 16 residues. V gave up 5 bases and J gave up 1 base, with 14 bases separating them. Germline V gives CDR1 MDHEN, CDR2 SYDVKM. The sequenced sample was peripheral blood. This receptor was identified in a man aged 50-60 years with active COVID-19. The V and J genes are TRBV28 and TRBJ2-2; D is perhaps TRBD1 (5 bases). The CDR3 sequence is CASSPGDSMNTGELFF. The CDR3 nucleotides are TGTGCCAGCAGTCCGGGTGACAGCATGAACACCGGGGAGCTGTTTTTT.